The 19 T cell receptor beta chains given below trace back to one sample, sequenced in a study of blood T cell repertoires in COVID-19. Using immunoSEQ multiplex PCR, the repertoire was profiled, and TCRdb retains in-frame clones only, with some absent. The data hold some 120,000 clones, with about 88% observed a single time. Sequenced input: peripheral blood. The receptor source for this set is a man aged 50 or older with active COVID-19.

The rearrangement uses TRBV30 and TRBJ2-3, with 7 bases aligning to TRBD1. V shed 1 base, J shed 4 bases, and the junction held 14 bases outside the gene matches. This CDR3 spans 17 amino acids. The germline CDR1 and CDR2 sequences are GTSNPN and SVGIG (reference sequence). Here the CDR3 DNA reads TGTGCCTGGAGTGCGGGACAGTCTCCCCTCCAGGCAGATACGCAGTATTTT. This encodes CAWSAGQSPLQADTQYF.

The rearrangement uses TRBV9 and TRBJ1-2; TRBD1 is a possible D gene (6 bases). V was trimmed by 4 bases and J by 3 bases, leaving 13 bases between them. The CDR3 is 14 residues long. The germline gives CDR1 SGDLS, CDR2 YYNGEE. The CDR3 sequence is CASSFRGGDYGYTF. The CDR3 nucleotides are TGTGCCAGCAGCTTCAGAGGGGGAGACTATGGCTACACCTTC. The complete variable domain, with remaining parts taken from reference TRBV9 and TRBJ1-2, reads DSGVTQTPKHLITATGQRVTLRCSPRSGDLSVYWYQQSLDQGLQFLIQYYNGEERAKGNILERFSAQQFPDLHSELNLSSLELGDSALYFCASSFRGGDYGYTFGSGTRLTVV.

The chain employs TRBV2 and TRBJ2-1; a possible D gene is TRBD2 (6 bases). This CDR3 is built from 13 residues. Trimming pared 6 bases from V and 0 bases from J, leaving 6 bases between. Germline V gives CDR1 SNHLY, CDR2 FYNNEI. In nucleotides, the CDR3 is TGTGCCAGCAGGACTAGCTCCTACAATGAGCAGTTCTTC. Translated, it gives CASRTSSYNEQFF.

V and J are TRBV19 and TRBJ2-6; maybe TRBD1 (5 bases). Germline CDR1 and CDR2: LNHDA and SQIVND (reference sequence). The CDR3 has 15 residues. V dropped 4 bases and J dropped 0 bases, with 7 bases sitting between them. CDR3 bases: TGTGCCAGTAGTACCGACAGCTCTGGGGCCAACGTCCTGACTTTC. Translating it yields CASSTDSSGANVLTF.

On this clone: At one end, the junction sequence differs from germline, possibly due to a read error. The CDR3 here is CASSEFTTGCDF. For the CDR3, the DNA is TGCGCCAGCAGTGAGTTCACGACAGGATGCGACTTC. The genes are TRBV10-2 and TRBJ1-2; tentatively, D is TRBD1 (6 bases). There are 12 residues in the CDR3. Germline V CDR1 and CDR2: WSHSY, SAAADI.

The J gene is TRBJ2-1, the V gene TRBV2; the D is unclear. Germline values: CDR1 SNHLY, CDR2 FYNNEI. CDR3 length: 15 amino acids. Trimming took off 3 bases at V and 3 bases at J, with 12 bases between the two ends. CDR3 sequence reads: CASSEAIRLYNEQFF. In nucleotides, the CDR3 is TGTGCCAGCAGTGAGGCCATCCGACTCTACAATGAGCAGTTCTTC.

This chain uses TRBV5-3 with TRBJ2-1; 9 bases agree with TRBD2. TRBV5-3 is known as an ORF, though its function is uncertain. The CDR3 spans 17 residues. Trimming cost V 4 bases and J 4 bases; bases outside gene matches: 12. CDR3 sequence (DNA): TGTGCCAGAAGCATGGGTCTTGGCGGGAGGGATTACAATGAGCAGTTCTTC. Its translation: CARSMGLGGRDYNEQFF.

The chain uses TRBV5-1 and TRBJ2-3; 12 bases are a match to TRBD2. V was clipped by 4 bases and J by 3 bases; unmatched bases: 9. The germline V gene encodes CDR1 SGHRS and CDR2 YFSETQ. This CDR3 has 17 residues. The CDR3 DNA reads as TGCGCCAGCAGCCGCCCTTCTAGCGGGGGGGCGACAGATACGCAGTATTTT. Protein: CASSRPSSGGATDTQYF.

The chain joins TRBV19 to TRBJ1-4, with D possibly being TRBD1 (5 bases). V was trimmed by 2 bases and J by 7 bases, leaving 11 bases between them. This CDR3 spans 14 amino acids. CDR1 is LNHDA and CDR2 is SQIVND in the germline V gene (reference sequence). The CDR3 loop is CASSISAGSEKLFF. As DNA, the CDR3 is TGTGCCAGTAGTATATCGGCAGGGTCTGAAAAACTGTTTTTT.

CDR3 coding DNA: TGTGCCACCAGCAGAGAACCGGGACAGGGGCTAATTCAGTACTTC. It codes for CATSREPGQGLIQYF. This sequence joins TRBV15 and TRBJ2-4, with TRBD1 matching 10 bases. The CDR3 consists of 15 residues. Germline lookup yields CDR1 LNHNV and CDR2 YYDKDF (reference sequence). V dropped 0 bases and J dropped 10; count of bases not matched to a gene: 6.

The chain employs TRBV19 and TRBJ2-3, with 8 bases aligning to TRBD1. This CDR3 comprises 14 residues. Germline V gives CDR1 LNHDA, CDR2 SQIVND (reference sequence). With 3 bases clipped from V and 7 bases from J, the junction kept 6 bases outside the gene matches. CDR3 coding DNA: TGTGCCAGTAGTATGAGGGACAGGCTGAATACGCAGTATTTT. The encoded protein is CASSMRDRLNTQYF.

This rearrangement joins TRBV7-9 to TRBJ2-5, with TRBD2 identical over 13 bases. This CDR3 has 14 amino acids. Trimming at V came to 5 bases and at J to 5 bases, leaving 2 bases not matched to a gene. The germline V gene has CDR1 SEHNR and CDR2 FQNEAQ (reference sequence). The CDR3 DNA follows: TGTGCCAGCAGCCGGACTAGCGGGAGTGAGACCCAGTACTTC. Encoded protein: CASSRTSGSETQYF.

This chain connects TRBV7-9 to TRBJ2-6; tentative D call: TRBD1 (6 bases). The germline V gene encodes CDR1 SEHNR and CDR2 FQNEAQ (reference sequence). The V end lost 8 bases, the J end lost 2 bases, and 13 bases lay between the germline ends. The CDR3 is made up of 15 amino acids. This chain's CDR3 is CASDRQSAGANVLTF. In DNA form, the CDR3 reads TGTGCCAGCGACAGGCAGTCCGCTGGGGCCAACGTCCTGACTTTC.

The chain is built from TRBV9 and TRBJ2-7; 9 bases line up with TRBD1. Looked up from germline, CDR1 is SGDLS and CDR2 is YYNGEE. V dropped 4 bases and J dropped 4; count of bases not matched to a gene: 9. The CDR3 is made up of 15 amino acids. As DNA, the CDR3 is TGTGCCAGCAGCCTATACCCGGGACAGGGATACGAGCAGTACTTC. Amino acid sequence: CASSLYPGQGYEQYF.

The V gene is TRBV7-2, the J gene TRBJ1-1; 10 bases fit TRBD1. CDR3 length equals 13 residues. Unmatched junction bases numbered 5, after V lost 5 bases and J lost 8 bases. Germline V gene sequence: CDR1 SGHTA, CDR2 FQGNSA. DNA of the CDR3: TGTGCCAGCAGCCGAGGGACAGGGGTAGAAGCTTTCTTT. Amino acids: CASSRGTGVEAFF.

The J gene is TRBJ2-7, the V gene TRBV5-4; TRBD1 agrees at 7 bases. Germline V lookup: CDR1 SGHNT, CDR2 YYREEE (reference sequence). The CDR3 consists of 14 residues. J gave up 2 bases and V 4 bases, and 6 bases lay outside the gene matches. The CDR3 is CASSTQDRTYEQYF. CDR3 DNA: TGTGCCAGCAGCACCCAGGACAGGACCTACGAGCAGTACTTC.

V is TRBV25-1 and J is TRBJ2-3, with D maybe TRBD1 (7 bases). V was cut by 2 bases and J by 4 bases, with 22 bases left in between. Germline V gene sequence: CDR1 MGHDK, CDR2 SYGVNS. The CDR3 has 18 amino acids. Written as DNA, the CDR3 is TGTGCCAGCAGTGAAGTGTCAGGGGGAGGCCCAAAGTCAGATACGCAGTATTTT. Its translation: CASSEVSGGGPKSDTQYF.

The CDR3 sequence: CASSIVVGSGEMREFGPYNEQFF. The CDR3 DNA follows: TGTGCCAGTAGTATAGTAGTGGGAAGTGGGGAGATGCGCGAGTTCGGCCCCTACAATGAGCAGTTCTTC. The chain carries TRBV19 and TRBJ2-1, with D possibly TRBD2 on 5 matching bases. Trimming took 1 base from V and 2 from J, leaving 33 bases between them. The germline V gene encodes CDR1 LNHDA and CDR2 SQIVND (reference sequence). The CDR3 length is 23 residues.

Here the CDR3 DNA reads TGTGCCAGCAGCCCGACAGGGTACGCCAAAAACATTCAGTACTTC. This sequence encodes CASSPTGYAKNIQYF. The chain employs TRBV11-2 and TRBJ2-4, with 7 bases that match TRBD1. Germline values: CDR1 SGHAT, CDR2 FQNNGV. The V and J ends lost 5 bases and 1 base, in that order; junction bases with no gene match: 5. This CDR3 region has 15 residues.